This T cell receptor beta chain originates from a study of blood T cell repertoires in COVID-19. Looking at the study overall: Sites across the United States, Italy and Spain contributed samples from acute and convalescent COVID-19. T cells, B-cell-depleted T cells, or PBMCs provided the cDNA or gDNA that served as material.

V shed 2 bases and J 2 bases; nucleotides not matched to a gene: 5. The germline CDR1 and CDR2 sequences are SGHAT and FQNNGV. CDR3 length equals 15 residues. TCRdb's table, derived via immunoSEQ multiplex PCR, lists solely in-frame clones and lacks some. The data contain a few hundred thousand clones, roughly 85% of them seen just once; the ten biggest clones take up roughly 3%. The chain combines TRBV11-2 with TRBJ2-7, with TRBD1 matching 8 bases. This TCR derives from a woman aged 18-29 years with acute or convalescent COVID-19. The sequenced sample consisted of peripheral blood. CDR3 sequence reads: CASSLSGQGTYEQYF. In DNA form, the CDR3 reads TGTGCCAGCAGCTTAAGTGGACAGGGCACCTACGAGCAGTACTTC.